The rows below give T cell receptor beta chains drawn from one sample of a study of T-cell memory formation after mild COVID-19. Each CDR3 protein gets one entry after TCRdb re-called the 5' RACE reads with MiXCR. The sample includes 190,000 or so distinct CDR3 sequences, 20% to 25% of them seen just once. The sample was PBMCs or a T cell subset sorted from them (not recorded which). The receptors here all came from an adult woman who had mild COVID-19 (a few samples of this study predate the infection). Cell type and time point are not known. The CDR3 runs from the conserved cysteine through the conserved F or W. A D gene is named only where the DNA matches it firmly. Clone size is stated in some rows and not others, as once, few, many or a class when expanded.

clone size	V gene	J gene	D gene	CDR3 protein	CDR3 DNA
.	TRBV15	TRBJ2-1	.	CATSSRISYNEQFF	TGTGCCACCAGCAGCCGGATCTCCTACAATGAGCAGTTCTTC
few	TRBV10-3	TRBJ2-3	.	CAISEVGATDTQYF	TGTGCCATCAGTGAGGTGGGGGCCACAGATACGCAGTATTTT
few	TRBV12-3/TRBV12-4	TRBJ2-1	TRBD2	CASSSGLAGVSYNEQFF	TGTGCCAGCAGTTCGGGACTAGCGGGAGTTTCGTACAATGAGCAGTTCTTC
.	TRBV6-2/TRBV6-3	TRBJ2-7	.	CASSYLDLGYEQYF	TGTGCCAGCAGTTACTTGGACCTAGGCTACGAGCAGTACTTC
few	TRBV24-1	TRBJ1-1	.	CATRANTGTEAFF	TGTGCCACCAGGGCCAACACGGGGACTGAAGCTTTCTTT
.	TRBV6-2/TRBV6-3	TRBJ2-1	.	CASSYSGGSYNEQFF	TGTGCCAGCAGTTACTCGGGGGGCTCCTACAATGAGCAGTTCTTC
few	TRBV7-9	TRBJ1-5	TRBD1	CASSSDDRASNQPQHF	TGTGCCAGCAGCTCGGACGACAGGGCTAGCAATCAGCCCCAGCATTTT
.	TRBV7-9	TRBJ1-4	.	CASSFTDRGGIREKLFF	TGTGCCAGCAGCTTTACCGACCGAGGCGGGATACGGGAAAAACTGTTTTTT
.	TRBV6-6	TRBJ2-1	TRBD2	CATRLAGLNGKGGEQFF	TGTGCCACCAGACTAGCGGGGCTAAACGGAAAAGGGGGTGAGCAGTTCTTC
few	TRBV12-3/TRBV12-4	TRBJ2-2	.	CASSLSAANTGELFF	TGTGCCAGCAGTTTATCCGCGGCGAACACCGGGGAGCTGTTTTTT
few	TRBV27	TRBJ1-2	.	CASSLAAAAYGYTF	TGTGCCAGCAGTTTAGCAGCAGCCGCCTATGGCTACACCTTC
.	TRBV20-1	TRBJ2-1	.	CSARPGTSSYNEQFF	TGCAGTGCTCGCCCCGGGACCAGCTCCTACAATGAGCAGTTCTTC
few	TRBV4-3	TRBJ2-2	.	CASSITSTGELFF	TGCGCCAGCAGCATAACTAGCACCGGGGAGCTGTTTTTT
few	TRBV4-3	TRBJ2-7	.	CASSQVKGSSYEQYF	TGCGCCAGCAGCCAAGTCAAGGGCAGCTCCTACGAGCAGTACTTC
once	TRBV20-1	TRBJ1-1	.	CSARAKGLNTEAFF	TGCAGTGCTAGAGCAAAAGGACTCAACACTGAAGCTTTCTTT
.	TRBV5-1	TRBJ2-3	.	CASSLGLDGWTDTQYF	TGCGCCAGCAGCTTGGGACTAGATGGGTGGACAGATACGCAGTATTTT
.	TRBV5-6	TRBJ2-7	.	CASSLGQGSEQYF	TGTGCCAGCAGCTTGGGGCAGGGGAGCGAGCAGTACTTC
.	TRBV5-1	TRBJ2-1	.	CASSDYYSANEQFF	TGCGCCAGCAGCGATTACTATAGCGCAAATGAGCAGTTCTTC
.	TRBV30	TRBJ2-1	.	CAWSVPSRSYNEQFF	TGTGCCTGGAGTGTACCCAGTCGCTCCTACAATGAGCAGTTCTTC
few	TRBV7-2	TRBJ2-3	.	CASSYELDTQYF	TGTGCCAGCAGCTATGAGTTGGATACGCAGTATTTT
.	TRBV29-1	TRBJ2-7	.	CSVEDPGRYEQYF	TGCAGCGTTGAAGATCCCGGCCGCTACGAGCAGTACTTC
few	TRBV20-1	TRBJ2-7	.	CSAREINYEQYF	TGCAGTGCTAGGGAGATTAACTACGAGCAGTACTTC
few	TRBV20-1	TRBJ2-1	TRBD2	CSARGERESYNEQFF	TGCAGTGCTAGAGGTGAGCGGGAGTCCTACAATGAGCAGTTCTTC
.	TRBV20-1	TRBJ1-1	.	CSAKTVNTEAFF	TGCAGTGCCAAGACAGTCAACACTGAAGCTTTCTTT
.	TRBV12-3/TRBV12-4	TRBJ1-1	TRBD1	CASSPLGQGNTEAFF	TGTGCCAGCAGTCCCTTGGGACAGGGAAACACTGAAGCTTTCTTT
.	TRBV27	TRBJ2-6	.	CASSLFFGSGANVLTF	TGTGCCAGCAGCCTTTTTTTCGGCTCTGGGGCCAACGTCCTGACTTTC
.	TRBV7-2	TRBJ2-5	.	CASYPARRGDTQYF	TGTGCCAGCTACCCAGCAAGGAGGGGAGATACCCAGTACTTC
many	TRBV5-6	TRBJ2-3	.	CASSLTILRSPVGGTQYF	TGTGCCAGCAGCTTGACTATACTGCGGAGTCCCGTCGGAGGTACGCAGTATTTT
.	TRBV27	TRBJ2-7	TRBD1	CASSPRQGHRYEQYF	TGTGCCAGCAGTCCCCGACAGGGTCATAGGTACGAGCAGTACTTC
.	TRBV4-1	TRBJ2-1	TRBD2	CASSLSGTSEYEQFF	TGCGCCAGCAGCCTCTCCGGGACTAGCGAATATGAGCAGTTCTTC
.	TRBV9	TRBJ2-3	.	CASSVEGFGTDTQYF	TGTGCCAGCAGCGTAGAGGGCTTTGGCACAGATACGCAGTATTTT
many	TRBV7-9	TRBJ1-1	.	CASSLGSGTEAFF	TGTGCCAGCAGCTTAGGGTCCGGAACTGAAGCTTTCTTT
.	TRBV6-1	TRBJ2-7	TRBD2	CASSERAGGPHEQYF	TGTGCCAGCAGTGAAAGAGCGGGGGGGCCCCACGAGCAGTACTTC
.	TRBV7-2	TRBJ2-3	TRBD2	CASSLGTSYGTDTQYF	TGTGCCAGCAGCCTCGGGACTAGCTATGGCACAGATACGCAGTATTTT
.	TRBV24-1	TRBJ1-2	.	CATSDLGSGYTF	TGTGCCACCAGTGATTTGGGATCTGGCTACACCTTC
.	TRBV7-9	TRBJ2-7	TRBD1	CASSLSRTGDYEQYF	TGTGCCAGCAGCTTATCCAGGACAGGGGACTACGAGCAGTACTTC
few	TRBV20-1	TRBJ2-1	.	CSASGLSSYNEQFF	TGCAGTGCTAGCGGGTTAAGCTCCTACAATGAGCAGTTCTTC
few	TRBV2	TRBJ1-1	TRBD1	CASSAGTGVRTEAFF	TGTGCCAGCAGTGCCGGGACAGGGGTTCGCACTGAAGCTTTCTTT
.	TRBV6-4	TRBJ2-3	.	CASRRGDTQYF	TGTGCCAGCAGGAGGGGGGATACGCAGTATTTT
few	TRBV25-1	TRBJ1-1	.	CASSEWDTEAFF	TGTGCCAGCAGTGAGTGGGACACTGAAGCTTTCTTT
.	TRBV7-9	TRBJ1-2	.	CASSWPGHTSNYGYTF	TGTGCCAGCAGCTGGCCGGGACATACAAGTAACTATGGCTACACCTTC
.	TRBV15	TRBJ1-1	TRBD1	CATTGGRGGTEAFF	TGTGCCACCACAGGGGGCAGGGGAGGCACTGAAGCTTTCTTT
.	TRBV7-9	TRBJ2-1	.	CASSLWTDNEQFF	TGTGCCAGCAGCTTATGGACAGACAATGAGCAGTTCTTC
.	TRBV9	TRBJ1-5	.	CASSIDGNQPQHF	TGTGCCAGCAGCATTGACGGGAATCAGCCCCAGCATTTT
.	TRBV7-9	TRBJ2-1	TRBD2	CASSSWTSGRRDEQFF	TGTGCCAGCAGCTCCTGGACTAGCGGGAGGAGGGATGAGCAGTTCTTC
.	TRBV30	TRBJ1-5	TRBD1	CAWSTGQGDQPQHF	TGTGCCTGGAGTACCGGACAGGGAGATCAGCCCCAGCATTTT
.	TRBV12-3/TRBV12-4	TRBJ2-1	TRBD2	CASSARGRGYNEQFF	TGTGCCAGCAGTGCTCGCGGGAGGGGCTACAATGAGCAGTTCTTC
.	TRBV6-2/TRBV6-3	TRBJ2-1	TRBD2	CASSGLAGTRQFF	TGTGCCAGCAGCGGACTAGCGGGAACCCGGCAGTTCTTC